A selection of T cell receptor beta chains follows, all from one sample in a study of regulatory T cells in long-lasting Graves disease. TCRdb fed the multiplex PCR reads into MiXCR, producing one record per CDR3 protein. The repertoire holds approximately 270,000 distinct CDR3 sequences, approximately 18% seen once, with roughly 15% in the top ten. The same data also went into a second study, on T cells in Graves' hyperthyroidism and ophthalmopathy.

This material consisted of peripheral blood mononuclear cells (PBMCs), taken at new diagnosis, from a patient treated with antithyroid drugs. Receptor source: a woman younger than 45 with Graves disease. Each CDR3 is given with its conserved first and last residue.

J: TRBJ1-2
V: TRBV7-2
CDR3: CASSLELPIMGYTF

J: TRBJ1-1
V: TRBV28
CDR3: CASSRRTRNTEAFF

J: TRBJ1-2
V: TRBV6-2/TRBV6-3
CDR3: CASSPDRVRPSYTF

J: TRBJ2-1
V: TRBV6-2/TRBV6-3
CDR3: CASSYLITSLSYNEQFF

J: TRBJ1-2
V: TRBV20-1
CDR3: CSARPVGGANYGYTF

J: TRBJ1-5
V: TRBV12-3/TRBV12-4
CDR3: CASSAGTGVGRGPQHF

J: TRBJ2-3
V: TRBV2
CDR3: CASSEAKRTDTQYF

J: TRBJ2-5
V: TRBV7-3
CDR3: CASSHHPTEGETQYF

J: TRBJ1-2
V: TRBV6-1
CDR3: CASSETRRAGTYTF

J: TRBJ1-1
V: TRBV9
CDR3: CASSVAGSSDTEAFF

J: TRBJ2-2
V: TRBV19
CDR3: CASSPRRGVNTGELFF

J: TRBJ1-3
V: TRBV12-3/TRBV12-4
CDR3: CASGLSGNTIYF

J: TRBJ2-7
V: TRBV11-2
CDR3: CASSLLLTSGVSYEQYF

J: TRBJ1-5
V: TRBV20-1
CDR3: CSAPGTASNQPQHF

J: TRBJ1-1
V: TRBV3-1
CDR3: CASIPTGGKDEAFF

J: TRBJ2-3
V: TRBV6-1
CDR3: CASIGVRGLDTQYF

J: TRBJ1-1
V: TRBV4-1
CDR3: CASSQAVGKNTEAFF

J: -
V: TRBV7-8
CDR3: CASSLAILGETQYF

J: TRBJ2-7
V: TRBV2
CDR3: CASSDSGRRRYEQYF

J: TRBJ1-6
V: TRBV18
CDR3: CASSPGTPNNSPLHF

J: TRBJ2-1
V: TRBV7-3
CDR3: CASSPTGDNEQFF

J: TRBJ2-1
V: TRBV5-1
CDR3: CASSSQGGGSYNEQFF

J: TRBJ2-3
V: TRBV28
CDR3: CASSSPGQGLADTQYF

J: TRBJ2-7
V: TRBV7-9
CDR3: CASSLPLSGEYEQYF

J: TRBJ2-1
V: TRBV5-5
CDR3: CASSFGDPAYNEQFF

J: TRBJ2-1
V: TRBV2
CDR3: CASSEAVRNEQFF

J: TRBJ1-6
V: TRBV6-1
CDR3: CASSGRVSYNSPLHF

J: TRBJ1-5
V: TRBV4-1
CDR3: CASSQEGTGQPQHF

J: TRBJ1-6
V: TRBV4-1
CDR3: CASSRLQGLDSPLHF

J: TRBJ1-5
V: TRBV7-9
CDR3: CASSLGGEGDQPQHF

J: TRBJ1-4
V: TRBV7-9
CDR3: CASSLGVLSDEKLFF

J: TRBJ2-1
V: TRBV12-3/TRBV12-4
CDR3: CASSPSRGGAWPNEQFF

J: TRBJ1-1
V: TRBV2
CDR3: CASKETLQGTEAFF

J: TRBJ2-1
V: TRBV5-4
CDR3: CASSIAGNNEQFF

J: TRBJ1-6
V: TRBV5-6
CDR3: CASNGGPGGFYNSPLHF

J: TRBJ1-4
V: TRBV3-1
CDR3: CASSQPHGPAELFF

J: TRBJ2-6
V: TRBV20-1
CDR3: CSAKGVGANVLTF

J: TRBJ2-5
V: TRBV11-2
CDR3: CASSFEVQETQYF

J: TRBJ2-1
V: TRBV2
CDR3: CASSGPSGSKQFF

J: TRBJ2-5
V: TRBV6-1
CDR3: CASTVIWRIGETQYF

J: TRBJ2-3
V: TRBV7-6
CDR3: CASNRMSGGGASDTQYF

J: TRBJ2-7
V: TRBV11-2
CDR3: CASSSATYEQYF

J: TRBJ2-7
V: TRBV7-8
CDR3: CASSLRRETGEQYF

J: TRBJ2-2
V: TRBV6-1
CDR3: CASSPSPGQGFPGELFF

J: TRBJ2-6
V: TRBV6-1
CDR3: CASRAVTSGANVLTF

J: TRBJ2-1
V: TRBV19
CDR3: CASSPWDRGRNNEQFF

J: TRBJ1-4
V: TRBV20-1
CDR3: CSAPSDRGFGKLFF

J: TRBJ2-3
V: TRBV11-2
CDR3: CASSLDWRSLTDTQYF

J: TRBJ2-2
V: TRBV7-3
CDR3: CASSLTVNTGELFF

J: TRBJ2-2
V: TRBV4-2
CDR3: CASSLELGELFF

J: TRBJ1-5
V: TRBV18
CDR3: CASSLAGQVNQPQHF

J: TRBJ1-6
V: TRBV12-3/TRBV12-4
CDR3: CASSPLYRENSPLHF

J: TRBJ1-1
V: TRBV27
CDR3: CASSPAGQNTEAFF

J: TRBJ2-7
V: TRBV2
CDR3: CASLALANSYEQYF

J: TRBJ1-4
V: TRBV7-9
CDR3: CASSLDRNEKLFF

J: TRBJ2-2
V: TRBV13
CDR3: CASSLVPRINTGGLFF

J: TRBJ1-4
V: TRBV6-1
CDR3: CASRGDRGIANEKLFF